This T cell receptor (beta chain) emerged from a study of regulatory T cells in long-lasting Graves disease (dated by TCRdb to the early 2020s). Regarding the study in general: Antithyroid drugs had been taken for less than 3 months by newly diagnosed Graves' disease patients. This study used TCR sequencing and RNA sequencing of peripheral blood to compare persistent Graves' disease patients against newly diagnosed Graves' disease patients. The study was conducted in China and was registered as a clinical trial. A total of 33 samples underwent TCR sequencing, from about 13 patients with persistent Graves' disease and some 20 patients with newly diagnosed Graves' disease. Paper-wide results and their limitations: Sequencing and analysis were restricted to the TCR beta chain. The study examined only peripheral blood because the primary lesion, thyroid tissue, could not be accessed. Persistent Graves' disease patients showed lower TCR Shannon entropy and fewer highly expanded clones than newly diagnosed patients, suggesting clonal expansion. TRBV28, TRBJ1-2 and TRBJ2-5 were preferentially used in persistent disease, while TRBV20-1 and TRBJ2-1 were favored in newly diagnosed disease. Patients with persistent disease shared more public clonotypes (under 3,000) than newly diagnosed patients did (approximately 970). The small sample size was acknowledged by the authors as a limitation that may reduce accuracy.

Interpreted using the paper, the time point label stands for: newly diagnosed GD, antithyroid drugs for less than 3 months. RNA was extracted from PBMCs in TRIzol for both TCR sequencing and RNA sequencing. The diagnosis of Graves' disease was made according to American Thyroid Association guidelines. Patients for the study were recruited at an endocrinology department in Xi'an, China. Each patient gave 9 to 10 milliliters of peripheral blood, collected in an EDTA anticoagulant tube. Ficoll Paque Plus density gradient separation was used to isolate PBMCs, and no further T cell sorting was done. RNA quality was checked with an Agilent 2100 Bioanalyzer and agarose gel, and concentration with a NanoDrop 2000. Worth noting for this clonotype: There is no known antigen for this receptor. Base qualities are not provided; no much larger clone lies one nucleotide away.

Library method: multiplex PCR. This sample was sequenced with an Illumina HiSeq 4000. To build TCR beta libraries, CDR3 regions were amplified by Arm-PCR using iRepertoire HTBI primers. Before sequencing, the PCR products underwent gel purification. The paper's processing steps were these. Gene usage analysis of CDR3 amino acid clonotypes used the approximately 62 TRBV and about 14 TRBJ segments found across samples. COPE and FqMerger were used to merge filtered high-quality paired reads into contigs. BLAST was used to align contigs to IMGT TRBV, TRBD and TRBJ reference genes, with CDR3 defined following IMGT. Highly expanded clones were defined as clonotypes with a frequency above 0.1%. Shannon entropy served as the measure of repertoire diversity, while the Gini coefficient captured V-J evenness. Clonotypes shared by more than one individual were considered public. Using fastp at Q25 and MiXCR, TCRdb reprocessed the public reads and kept productive beta chains. Every distinct CDR3 protein forms one entry, paired with its most common genes and DNA. TCRdb, not the authors, supplied the V and J calls. The sample has roughly 530,000 distinct CDR3 sequences on record, about 15% of them singletons. 20% to 25% of the sample comes from the top ten.

Taken from cysteine to phenylalanine, the CDR3 has 15 residues. Only the CDR3 DNA is retained, 45 bases long and in frame from the first base. The germline V gene encodes CDR1 MNHNS and CDR2 SASEGT. Trimming at the junction amounts to 5 bases on V and 5 bases on J, and the germline ends lie 15 bases apart. The same sample was also used in a study of T cells in Graves' hyperthyroidism and ophthalmopathy. That second report states: A patient counted as having stable Graves' hyperthyroidism if no progression to ophthalmopathy occurred over 18 months of follow-up. Hyperthyroidism patients were newly diagnosed, with disease duration under 2 months, and aged 18 to 65 years. Patients with uncontrolled infections, other autoimmune diseases, pregnancy or lactation were excluded. Diagnoses relied on clinical symptoms, serum thyroxine and TRAb, thyroid ultrasound and orbital computed tomography. A first-round RT-PCR of the TCR CDR3 used the HTBI primer set with the Qiagen OneStep RT-PCR kit. Most expanded thyroid clonotypes (frequency above 0.001) were also found in blood, which suggests that blood repertoires may mirror thyroid immune responses. A model built on a 13 V-J signature distinguished ophthalmopathy from stable hyperthyroidism, reaching around 87% sensitivity and about 81% specificity in cross-validation and 80%/75% in testing. In validation, the model predicted progression to ophthalmopathy a median of around six months before onset, with 65% to 71% sensitivity and 72.22% specificity. A discovery cohort of around 98 patients, 43 with Graves' ophthalmopathy and 55 to 60 with stable Graves' hyperthyroidism, was used to find distinguishing TCR V-J signatures. Prospective prediction of ophthalmopathy was tested in an independent validation cohort consisting of about 19 hyperthyroidism patients and some 17 patients who later progressed to ophthalmopathy. The approximately 95 discovery patients were divided at random into training and test sets in a 7:3 ratio. Thyroid tissue and blood T-cell repertoires from over 5 Graves' hyperthyroidism patients were also compared in the study. Following sampling, methimazole starting at 30 mg daily was given to hyperthyroidism patients, and high-dose intravenous methylprednisolone was given to ophthalmopathy patients. Libraries were constructed in a second round of multiplex PCR, after which size selection and purification were performed. Paired-end sequencing of the libraries was performed with 100 bp reads on an Illumina HiSeq2000. SOAPnuke was used to process the raw data, removing reads that contained adapters or uncalled bases, had a mean Phred below 15, or lacked an exact match to the constant primer or identifier. High-quality paired reads were merged using COPE v1.2.5, and each unique nucleotide sequence was defined as a clonotype. MiTCR v1.1 was used to align clonotypes to the IMGT TRBV, TRBD and TRBJ reference segments. The analysis included only V-J combinations with a frequency above 0.0001, which together covered more than 99% of the repertoires. A TCS score was defined as the ratio between F50 (clonal expansion) and ExV (chaos), using BLOSUM62-based TCRdist between CDR3 peptides within each V-J. Welch's t-statistics and random forest reduced roughly 530 V-J features to 10 to 15, which were used in a naive Bayes classifier (R e1071). Sample size was not statistically predetermined, and investigators were not blinded to group allocation. TCR Vbeta CDR3 sequencing of roughly 140 peripheral blood samples (43 ophthalmopathy, roughly 72 hyperthyroidism and about 17 progressor patients) is reported in the paper.

The receptor comes from a woman aged 40 to 65 with Graves disease. Donor details come from another sample of the same person, matched by shared clones. The chain is made from TRBV6-1 and TRBJ2-2; TRBD2 could be the D gene, as 6 bases match. This specimen was peripheral blood mononuclear cells (PBMCs), taken at new diagnosis, from a patient treated with antithyroid drugs. In nucleotides, the sequence is TGTGCCAGCAGTCGAGGACTACTGGGAACCGGGGAGCTGTTTTTT. The translation is CASSRGLLGTGELFF.